This entry concerns a single TCR beta chain. The target antigen is unknown. This sample stems from a study of a mutant IDH1 vaccine in newly diagnosed glioma. At the level of the study: Vaccination began 4-6 weeks post radiotherapy alone, or with temozolomide cycles. Radiotherapy, temozolomide, or both had been given previously, and both were given to most.

Germline values: CDR1 SGHVS, CDR2 FQNEAQ. This CDR3 has 12 residues. The germline V and J ends were trimmed by 8 bases and 3 bases, with 8 bases remaining between them. Notes on the study in general: Pseudoprogression apparently tracked independently of changes in top peripheral T cell clonotypes.

Using immunoSEQ multiplex PCR, the repertoire was profiled, and TCRdb retains in-frame clones only, with some absent. Counted here are roughly 42,000 clones, 80% to 90% occurring once; the ten biggest clones make up around 1.7%. Documented time point: week 5, during vaccination. Topical imiquimod accompanied each vaccine dose, which consisted of 300 ug of mutant IDH1 20-mer peptide. The genes are TRBV7-8 and TRBJ1-5; D remains ambiguous. This TCR came from a man aged 40-49 years with glioma. The input for sequencing was PBMCs, taken from a glioma patient whose treatment included an IDH1 peptide vaccine. CDR3 nucleotides: TGTGCCAGCGGACGGAACAATCAGCCCCAGCATTTT. This codes for CASGRNNQPQHF.